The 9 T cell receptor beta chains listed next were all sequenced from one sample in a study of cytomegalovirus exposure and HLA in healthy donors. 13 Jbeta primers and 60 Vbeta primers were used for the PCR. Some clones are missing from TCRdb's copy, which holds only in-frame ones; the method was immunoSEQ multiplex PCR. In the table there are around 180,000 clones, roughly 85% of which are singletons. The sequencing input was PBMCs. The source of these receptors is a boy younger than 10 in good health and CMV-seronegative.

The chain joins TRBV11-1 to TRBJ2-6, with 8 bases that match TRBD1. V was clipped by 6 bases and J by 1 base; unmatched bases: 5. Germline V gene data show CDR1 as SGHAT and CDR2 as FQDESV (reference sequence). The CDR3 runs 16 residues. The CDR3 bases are TGTGCCAGCAGTCCAGGGGGCGGTTCTGGGGCCAACGTCCTGACTTTC. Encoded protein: CASSPGGGSGANVLTF. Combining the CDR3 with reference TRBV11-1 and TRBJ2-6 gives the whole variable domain EAEVAQSPRYKITEKSQAVAFWCDPISGHATLYWYRQILGQGPELLVQFQDESVVDDSQLPKDRFSAERLKGVDSTLKIQPAELGDSAMYLCASSPGGGSGANVLTFGAGSRLTVL.

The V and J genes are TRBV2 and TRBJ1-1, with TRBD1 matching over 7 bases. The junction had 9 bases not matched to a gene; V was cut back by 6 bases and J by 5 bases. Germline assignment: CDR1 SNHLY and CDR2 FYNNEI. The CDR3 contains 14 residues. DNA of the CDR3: TGTGCCAGCAGAGAGACAGGGTTGTGGACTGAAGCTTTCTTT. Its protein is CASRETGLWTEAFF.

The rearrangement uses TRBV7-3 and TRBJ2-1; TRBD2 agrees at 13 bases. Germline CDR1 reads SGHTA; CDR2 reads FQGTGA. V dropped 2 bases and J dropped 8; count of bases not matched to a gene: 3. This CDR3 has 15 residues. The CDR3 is CASSLGTSGIYEQFF. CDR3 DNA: TGTGCCAGCAGCTTAGGGACTAGCGGGATCTATGAGCAGTTCTTC.

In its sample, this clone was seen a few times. CDR3 bases: TGCACCAGCAGCCCAAGAAGCGGCGAAAGGGACTACAATGAGCAGTTCTTC. The encoded protein is CTSSPRSGERDYNEQFF. The rearrangement uses TRBV1 and TRBJ2-1; TRBD2 is the table's D call, not checked against the DNA. TRBV1 is termed a pseudogene. The CDR3 covers 17 residues.

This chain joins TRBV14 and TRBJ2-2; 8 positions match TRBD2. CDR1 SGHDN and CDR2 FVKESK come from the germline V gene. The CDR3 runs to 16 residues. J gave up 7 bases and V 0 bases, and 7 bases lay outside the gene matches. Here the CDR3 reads CASSQEPGLESGELFF. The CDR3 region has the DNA TGTGCCAGCAGCCAAGAACCGGGACTAGAGAGCGGGGAGCTGTTTTTT.

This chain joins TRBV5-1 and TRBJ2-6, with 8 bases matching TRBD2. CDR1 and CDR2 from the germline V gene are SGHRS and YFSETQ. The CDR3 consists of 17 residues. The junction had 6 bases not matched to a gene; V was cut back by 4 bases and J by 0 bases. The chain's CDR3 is CASSLRRGDSGANVLTF. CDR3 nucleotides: TGCGCCAGCAGCCTGCGGCGGGGGGACTCTGGGGCCAACGTCCTGACTTTC.

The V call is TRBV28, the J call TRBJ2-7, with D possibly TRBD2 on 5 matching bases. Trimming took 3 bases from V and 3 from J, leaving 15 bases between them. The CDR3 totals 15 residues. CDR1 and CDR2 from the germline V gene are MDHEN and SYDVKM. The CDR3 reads CASSFPRLTNYEQYF. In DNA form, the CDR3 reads TGTGCCAGCAGTTTCCCTCGACTGACTAACTACGAGCAGTACTTC.

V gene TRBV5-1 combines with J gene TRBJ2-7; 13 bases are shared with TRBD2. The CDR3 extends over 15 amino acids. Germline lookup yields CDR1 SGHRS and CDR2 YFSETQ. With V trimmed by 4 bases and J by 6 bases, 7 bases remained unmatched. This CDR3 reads CASSQGTSGVVEQYV. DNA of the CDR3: TGCGCCAGCAGCCAAGGGACTAGCGGGGTAGTCGAGCAGTACGTC.

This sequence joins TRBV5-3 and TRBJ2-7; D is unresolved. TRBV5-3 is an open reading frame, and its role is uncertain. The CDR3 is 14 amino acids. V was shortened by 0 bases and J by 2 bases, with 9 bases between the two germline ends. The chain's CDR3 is CARSLVPYTYEQYF. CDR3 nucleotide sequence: TGTGCCAGAAGCTTGGTCCCTTATACCTACGAGCAGTACTTC.